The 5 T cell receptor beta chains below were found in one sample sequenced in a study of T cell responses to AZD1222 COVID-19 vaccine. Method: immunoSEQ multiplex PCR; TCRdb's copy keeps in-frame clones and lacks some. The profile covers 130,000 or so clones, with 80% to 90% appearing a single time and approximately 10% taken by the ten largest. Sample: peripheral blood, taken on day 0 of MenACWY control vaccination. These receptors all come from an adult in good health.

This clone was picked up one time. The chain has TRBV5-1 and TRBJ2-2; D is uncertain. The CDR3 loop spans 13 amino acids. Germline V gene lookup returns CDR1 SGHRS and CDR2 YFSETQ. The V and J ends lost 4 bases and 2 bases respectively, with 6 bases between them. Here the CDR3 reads CASSERNTGELFF. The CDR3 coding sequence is TGCGCCAGCAGCGAACGAAACACCGGGGAGCTGTTTTTT. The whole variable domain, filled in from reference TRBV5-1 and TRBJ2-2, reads KAGVTQTPRYLIKTRGQQVTLSCSPISGHRSVSWYQQTPGQGLQFLFEYFSETQRNKGNFPGRFSGRQFSNSRSEMNVSTLELGDSALYLCASSERNTGELFFGEGSRLTVL.

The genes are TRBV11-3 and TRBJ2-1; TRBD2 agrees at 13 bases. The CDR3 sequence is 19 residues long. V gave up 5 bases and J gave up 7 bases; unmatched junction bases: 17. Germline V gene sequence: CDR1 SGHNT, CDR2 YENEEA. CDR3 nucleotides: TGTGCCAGCAGCGACACCGGGACTAGCGGGGTACATGGGGTTAATGAGCAGTTCTTC. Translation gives CASSDTGTSGVHGVNEQFF.

The CDR3 reads CASSARASGAYNEQFF. The CDR3 nucleotides are TGTGCCAGCAGCGCACGGGCCAGCGGGGCTTACAATGAGCAGTTCTTC. The chain combines TRBV9 with TRBJ2-1, with 7 bases that match TRBD2. The CDR3 contains 16 residues. V gave up 3 bases and J gave up 4 bases; unmatched junction bases: 10. CDR1 and CDR2 from the germline V gene are SGDLS and YYNGEE.

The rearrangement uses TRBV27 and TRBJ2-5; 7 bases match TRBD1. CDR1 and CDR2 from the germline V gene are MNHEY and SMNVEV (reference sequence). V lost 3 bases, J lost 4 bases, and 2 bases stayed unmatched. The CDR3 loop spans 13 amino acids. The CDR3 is CASSFRGRETQYF. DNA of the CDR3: TGTGCCAGCAGTTTCAGGGGGAGAGAGACCCAGTACTTC.

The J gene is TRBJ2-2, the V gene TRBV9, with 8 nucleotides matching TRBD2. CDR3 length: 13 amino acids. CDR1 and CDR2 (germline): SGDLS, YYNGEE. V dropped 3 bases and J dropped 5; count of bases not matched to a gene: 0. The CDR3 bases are TGTGCCAGCAGCGGACTAGCGACCGGGGAGCTGTTTTTT. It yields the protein CASSGLATGELFF.